The next 5 T cell receptor beta chains were all read from a single sample in a study of blood T cell repertoires in COVID-19. Clones were sequenced by immunoSEQ multiplex PCR, and TCRdb holds only the in-frame ones, with some missing. The sample shows about 140,000 clones, 78% of them seen only once. Input material: peripheral blood. These receptors were obtained from a woman in her fifties or sixties with acute or convalescent COVID-19.

The V gene is TRBV19, the J gene TRBJ2-1; TRBD2 matches at 11 bases. Germline values: CDR1 LNHDA, CDR2 SQIVND (reference sequence). This CDR3 contains 16 residues. The junction had 8 bases not matched to a gene; V was cut back by 3 bases and J by 7 bases. CDR3 amino acids: CASSIASGRFGNEQFF. The CDR3 nucleotides read TGTGCCAGTAGTATCGCTAGCGGGAGGTTCGGGAATGAGCAGTTCTTC.

The chain recombines TRBV6-2 or TRBV6-3 with TRBJ1-5, with 8 bases lining up with TRBD1. The junction had 10 bases not matched to a gene; V was cut back by 3 bases and J by 0 bases. The CDR3 is 18 residues long. Germline V CDR1 and CDR2: MNHEY, SVGEGT. CDR3 in amino acids: CASSYTSRTGLSNQPQHF. DNA of the CDR3: TGTGCCAGCAGTTATACATCTCGGACAGGGCTTAGCAATCAGCCCCAGCATTTT.

The V call is TRBV5-5, the J call TRBJ1-1; no clear D. Looked up from germline, CDR1 is SGHKS and CDR2 is YYEKEE (reference sequence). There are 13 residues in the CDR3. V was cut by 2 bases and J by 7 bases, with 12 bases left in between. The CDR3 DNA sequence: TGTGCCAGCAGCTTTGGTGCTTGGCTTGAAGCTTTCTTT. Encoded protein: CASSFGAWLEAFF.

CDR3 protein: CAIKGGLTGVEAGNTQYF. The DNA of the CDR3 is TGTGCCATCAAAGGGGGACTAACGGGAGTAGAGGCAGGGAATACGCAGTATTTT. The chain combines TRBV10-3 with TRBJ2-3, with D possibly being TRBD2 (7 bases). V was trimmed by 7 bases and J by 7 bases, leaving 30 bases between them. This CDR3 spans 18 amino acids. Looked up from germline, CDR1 is ENHRY and CDR2 is SYGVKD.

This chain uses TRBV3-1 (or the pseudogene TRBV3-2) with TRBJ2-5, with TRBD2 matching 8 bases. The germline V gene encodes CDR1 LGHDT and CDR2 YNNKEL (reference sequence). Trimming cost V 4 bases and J 5 bases; bases outside gene matches: 15. The CDR3 is 17 residues long. The CDR3 is CASSRPTSGPEGETQYF. In nucleotides, the CDR3 is TGTGCCAGCAGCCGACCAACTAGCGGTCCTGAGGGGGAGACCCAGTACTTC.